One and the same sample provided the 22 T cell receptor beta chains below, sequenced in a study of shared clonotypes between healthy human individuals (dated by TCRdb to between 2020 and 2021). CD8 naive samples consisted of CD45RO-negative cells that were positively selected for CCR7, yielding a CD45RA+CCR7+ population without TemRA cells. Libraries came from the immunoSEQ multiplex PCR assay. TCRdb holds this immuneACCESS table with in-frame rearrangements only. Some clones are missing; in checked studies, unresolved V genes explain under half, and the rest has no known cause. This sample lists about 2.2 million clones; around 93% were detected once. Under 2% of the sample is in the top ten clones. Input material: naive CD8+ T cells from PBMCs. In the paper's terms, the cell subset or site label means: CD45RA+CCR7+. These receptors came from a man between 18 and 29 years old in good health. Some clones in this sample may be carry-over from other donors' samples.

The chain links TRBV5-6 to TRBJ2-7; D is undetermined. Germline CDR1 SGHDT, CDR2 YYEEEE. This CDR3 contains 13 residues. Trimming took 2 bases from V and 5 from J, leaving 11 bases between them. CDR3 region: CASSFPRSHEQYF. Written as DNA, the CDR3 is TGTGCCAGCAGCTTTCCAAGGTCCCACGAGCAGTACTTC.

The chain combines TRBV9 with TRBJ1-5, with D unclear. Germline values: CDR1 SGDLS, CDR2 YYNGEE. This CDR3 comprises 15 residues. Trimming took 5 bases from V and 3 from J, leaving 15 bases between them. The CDR3 sequence: CASSSGGVNNQPQHF. The CDR3, as DNA: TGTGCCAGCAGTTCCGGTGGAGTTAACAATCAGCCCCAGCATTTT.

J is TRBJ1-5 and V is TRBV5-1, with 11 bases aligning to TRBD1. Germline CDR1 and CDR2: SGHRS and YFSETQ. V lost 4 bases and J lost 0; bases outside the gene matches: 15. This CDR3 region has 20 residues. For the CDR3, the DNA is TGCGCCAGCAGCCACAGATGGACAGGGGGCTTGGGATATAGCAATCAGCCCCAGCATTTT. It specifies CASSHRWTGGLGYSNQPQHF.

The rearrangement links TRBV7-6 to TRBJ2-1; D ambiguous. The CDR3 covers 13 residues. Germline V gives CDR1 SGHVS, CDR2 FNYEAQ. V was cut by 4 bases and J by 5 bases, with 9 bases left in between. CDR3 loop: CASSSPLDNEQFF. CDR3 coding DNA: TGTGCCAGCAGCTCACCCCTAGACAATGAGCAGTTCTTC.

The chain recombines TRBV11-2 with TRBJ2-3; 9 bases fit TRBD2. V lost 6 bases, J lost 7 bases, and 11 bases stayed unmatched. CDR1 SGHAT and CDR2 FQNNGV come from the germline V gene. This CDR3 region has 15 residues. Here the CDR3 reads CASSSDGTSMYTQYF. CDR3 DNA sequence: TGTGCCAGCAGTTCGGACGGGACTAGCATGTATACGCAGTATTTT.

The sample holds one count of this clone. The V call is TRBV5-1, the J call TRBJ2-2; D may match TRBD1 or TRBD2 (5 bases each). CDR1 and CDR2 (germline): SGHRS, YFSETQ. V was clipped by 3 bases and J by 4 bases, with 22 bases between them. This CDR3 is built from 18 residues. This chain's CDR3 is CASSYPTVGVAGTGELFF. CDR3 DNA: TGCGCCAGCAGCTACCCGACAGTCGGAGTGGCGGGCACCGGGGAGCTGTTTTTT.

The genes are TRBV21-1 and TRBJ2-3. TRBV21-1 is deemed a pseudogene. The CDR3 contains 14 residues. The CDR3 spells CAGQPNSTTDTQYF. CDR3 coding DNA: TGTGCCGGCCAGCCCAACTCAACCACAGATACGCAGTATTTT.

The J gene is TRBJ2-7, the V gene TRBV7-8; 9 positions agree with TRBD1. J was trimmed by 2 bases and V by 5 bases; bases with no gene match: 10. The CDR3 extends over 16 amino acids. Germline lookup yields CDR1 SGHVS and CDR2 FQNEAQ. The CDR3 nucleotides read TGTGCCAGCAGCGCACGGACAGGGGCGAACCCCTACGAGCAGTACTTC. It yields the protein CASSARTGANPYEQYF.

This clone was seen a handful of times. V gene TRBV27 combines with J gene TRBJ2-7; TRBD2 matches at 8 bases. This CDR3 region has 14 residues. The V gene end was trimmed by 7 bases and the J gene end by 5 bases; junction bases not matched to a gene: 10. Germline-derived CDR1 and CDR2 are MNHEY and SMNVEV (reference sequence). CDR3 residues: CASTPGGGGHEQYF. In nucleotides, the CDR3 is TGTGCCAGCACCCCGGGAGGGGGTGGCCACGAGCAGTACTTC.

This clone is a singleton in its sample. The chain carries TRBV11-2 and TRBJ1-1, with a tentative D call TRBD1 (6 bases). This CDR3 has 13 amino acids. Trimming took off 5 bases at V and 5 bases at J, with 12 bases between the two ends. CDR1 SGHAT and CDR2 FQNNGV come from the germline V gene. The CDR3 protein is CASSRGGGTEAFF. The CDR3, as DNA: TGTGCCAGCAGCAGGGGAGGGGGTACTGAAGCTTTCTTT.

The chain uses TRBV27 and TRBJ2-4; TRBD2 agrees at 7 bases. This CDR3 contains 14 residues. Germline V gives CDR1 MNHEY, CDR2 SMNVEV (reference sequence). Trimming removed 4 bases from V and 1 base from J; junction bases left unmatched: 1. The CDR3 DNA is TGTGCCAGCAGTTCCGGGGGGGCCAAAAACATTCAGTACTTC. Translating it yields CASSSGGAKNIQYF.

The V gene is TRBV7-8, the J gene TRBJ1-5, with a possible D match to TRBD1 (6 bases). Trimming shortened V by 5 bases and J by 2 bases, and 16 bases separated the two germline ends. CDR1 and CDR2 (germline): SGHVS, FQNEAQ. This CDR3 comprises 16 residues. The DNA of the CDR3 is TGTGCCAGCAGCCCCGCCCCAAGGACAGGCAATCAGCCCCAGCATTTT. Encoded protein: CASSPAPRTGNQPQHF.

This rearrangement joins TRBV27 to TRBJ2-7, with D possibly matching TRBD1 (5 bases). CDR1 is MNHEY and CDR2 is SMNVEV in the germline V gene (reference sequence). V lost 5 bases and J 1 base, leaving 15 bases between the germline ends. The CDR3 has 15 amino acids. The CDR3 nucleotides are TGTGCCAGCAGTCCCGCCAGGGTACATTCCTACGAGCAGTACTTC. Its protein product is CASSPARVHSYEQYF.

The chain carries TRBV19 and TRBJ2-3; D ambiguous. Germline V gene data show CDR1 as LNHDA and CDR2 as SQIVND (reference sequence). This CDR3 comprises 13 residues. The V and J ends lost 8 bases and 0 bases respectively, with 9 bases between them. As DNA, the CDR3 is TGTGCCAGTCGGGCGGATAGCACAGATACGCAGTATTTT. Translation: CASRADSTDTQYF.

The V and J genes are TRBV27 and TRBJ2-7; weak D call: TRBD1 (7 bases). Trimming pared 6 bases from V and 0 bases from J, leaving 12 bases between. Germline V gene data show CDR1 as MNHEY and CDR2 as SMNVEV (reference sequence). This CDR3 has 14 amino acids. CDR3 region: CASSRQGLSYEQYF. The CDR3 region has the DNA TGTGCCAGCAGCCGACAGGGACTCTCCTACGAGCAGTACTTC.

The chain recombines TRBV12-5 with TRBJ2-1, with 15 bases that match TRBD2. The V segment lost 1 base and the J segment 1 base; nucleotides outside the gene matches: 14. Looked up from germline, CDR1 is LGHNT and CDR2 is FRNRAP. CDR3 length equals 22 residues. In DNA, the CDR3 is TGTGCTAGTGGTTTGGGGGGGACTAGCGGGAGGTTTCCCCCAGGATCCTACAATGAGCAGTTCTTC. Its protein is CASGLGGTSGRFPPGSYNEQFF.

This sequence joins TRBV27 and TRBJ2-1, with D possibly being TRBD2 (5 bases). Germline loops: CDR1 MNHEY, CDR2 SMNVEV (reference sequence). The CDR3 covers 14 residues. Trimming cost V 9 bases and J 1 base, with 13 bases left between them. The CDR3 DNA reads TGTGCCAGTTACCCGGGCGGGTCCTACAATGAGCAGTTCTTC. Protein: CASYPGGSYNEQFF.

J is TRBJ2-1 and V is TRBV7-9, with 13 bases identical to TRBD2. V shed 5 bases, J shed 8 bases, and the junction held 12 bases outside the gene matches. Germline loops: CDR1 SEHNR, CDR2 FQNEAQ (reference sequence). The CDR3 is 17 amino acids. The CDR3: CASSLRTSGSIIDEQFF. In DNA form, the CDR3 reads TGTGCCAGCAGCCTACGGACTAGCGGGAGTATTATCGATGAGCAGTTCTTC.

The chain has TRBV6-5 and TRBJ1-1; no definite D call. CDR3 length equals 15 residues. The V gene's germline CDR1 is MNHEY and CDR2 SVGAGI. With 0 bases removed from V and 3 bases from J, the gap between germline ends came to 11 bases. The CDR3 region is CASSYSLSLYTEAFF. The CDR3 DNA follows: TGTGCCAGCAGTTACTCGCTATCCCTGTACACTGAAGCTTTCTTT.

The chain employs TRBV6-1 and TRBJ1-2; D not certain. The CDR3 covers 15 residues. Germline CDR1 and CDR2: MNHNS and SASEGT. V was pared by 4 bases and J by 4 bases, with 16 bases between. CDR3 loop: CASSGQMLLVYGYTF. The DNA for the CDR3 is TGTGCCAGCAGTGGCCAAATGCTGCTAGTCTATGGCTACACCTTC.

The chain carries TRBV27 and TRBJ2-7; D possibly corresponds to TRBD1 (6 bases). The V and J ends lost 3 bases and 6 bases respectively, with 12 bases between them. CDR1 MNHEY and CDR2 SMNVEV come from the germline V gene (reference sequence). The CDR3 totals 13 residues. The CDR3 spells CASSFEQGGEQYF. The CDR3 region has the DNA TGTGCCAGCAGTTTTGAACAGGGTGGCGAGCAGTACTTC.

The chain uses TRBV15 and TRBJ1-1, with 7 bases identical to TRBD1. CDR3 length equals 14 residues. Germline-derived CDR1 and CDR2 are LNHNV and YYDKDF (reference sequence). Trimming removed 9 bases from V and 1 base from J; junction bases left unmatched: 8. CDR3 coding DNA: TGTGCCACTCTAAAAACAGGGGAGAACACTGAAGCTTTCTTT. Protein sequence: CATLKTGENTEAFF.